A selection of T cell receptor beta chains follows, all from one sample in a study of PD-1 blockade in mismatch repair-deficient tumors. Method: immunoSEQ multiplex PCR; TCRdb's copy keeps in-frame clones and lacks some. The table records some 110,000 clones, 60% to 85% of them present only once. The sample in question was peripheral blood, obtained about 13 months after starting pembrolizumab. The receptors stem from an adult with mismatch repair-deficient cancer. Each CDR3 is given without its conserved first and last residue.

v_gene	j_gene	CDR3aa
TRBV7-9	TRBJ2-1	ASSLASGSSYNEQF
TRBV28	TRBJ1-4	ASSSGTGSTTNEKLF
TRBV7-2	TRBJ2-7	ASSLGISYYEQY
TRBV11-2	TRBJ1-2	ASGGSHNYGYT
TRBV6-6	TRBJ2-7	ASTHSTYEQY
TRBV14	TRBJ1-1	ASSLYRGHTEAF
TRBV5-4	TRBJ2-5	ASRSGTGGETQY
TRBV5-1	TRBJ1-4	ASSSGTGNEKLF
TRBV21-1	TRBJ1-1	ASSTPGHVSEAF
TRBV9	TRBJ2-4	ASSLTSGRSKNIQY
TRBV7-9	TRBJ2-7	ASSSGLYYEQY
TRBV5-5	TRBJ1-5	ASSLEGRGDQPQH
TRBV11-3	TRBJ2-2	ASSLGPDRATGELF
TRBV19	TRBJ2-7	ASSIIGGLYYEQY
TRBV11-2	TRBJ2-7	ASSSWTGSYEQY
TRBV28	TRBJ1-1	ATLKDLRNTEAF
TRBV5-1	TRBJ2-5	ASSSRQGGPQETQY
TRBV2	TRBJ2-3	ASSRSISLTDTQY
TRBV19	TRBJ1-2	ASSPGDYGYT
TRBV27	TRBJ1-2	ASSPPGALQVGGYT
TRBV11-2	TRBJ2-7	ASSPKPGLGY
TRBV27	TRBJ2-3	ATRQGADTQY
TRBV7-2	TRBJ2-3	ASSLSKADTQY
TRBV10-2	TRBJ2-4	ASYPSGLAKNIQY
TRBV11-3	TRBJ2-1	ASSFGLAIYNEQF
TRBV2	TRBJ1-4	ASSALRTPSPQLF
TRBV4-3	TRBJ1-2	ASSHGTGYYGYT
TRBV7-3	TRBJ1-1	ASSPGDRRTEAF
TRBV2	TRBJ2-3	ASSELWTSGADTQY
TRBV2	TRBJ1-2	ASSEALQGRGNYGYT
TRBV5-6	TRBJ1-5	ASSLGPTGNQPQH
TRBV9	TRBJ2-1	ASSTEYNEQF
TRBV7-3	TRBJ2-1	ASSPRAGDSNEQF
TRBV27	TRBJ2-1	ASSPWDSSLYNEQF
TRBV6-5	TRBJ2-7	ASRLLAGPLQQY
TRBV12-5	TRBJ1-1	ASEGVNTEAF
TRBV7-3	TRBJ2-1	ASSYRGQGGRNEQF
TRBV6-5	TRBJ2-7	ASSRQVFSYEQY
TRBV9	TRBJ1-1	ASSAGLKNTEAF
TRBV11-2	TRBJ1-2	ASSLAQSDGYT
TRBV6-5	TRBJ1-4	ASRKQGWSEKLF
TRBV19	TRBJ2-7	ASSFGRGYEQY
TRBV29-1	TRBJ2-3	SVGGNTDTQY
TRBV7-9	TRBJ2-2	ASSLLSHWDLIAGELF
TRBV11-1	TRBJ2-7	ASESRNSYEQY
TRBV9	TRBJ2-5	ASSATGLSETQY
TRBV5-4	TRBJ2-2	ASSTVSGRVTGELF
TRBV11-2	TRBJ2-5	ASSIGARLAGQETQY
TRBV11-1	TRBJ1-2	ASSLVAGSGYT
TRBV19	TRBJ1-2	ASSPVDPSGLYGYT
TRBV12-5	TRBJ2-1	ASGPPTSDPHNEQF
TRBV5-4	TRBJ1-1	ASSAGMGTEAF
TRBV6-1	TRBJ1-4	ASLRQVNEKLF